A single sample gave rise to the 5 T cell receptor beta chains below, sequenced in a study of T cell clonality in common variable immunodeficiency. Assay used: immunoSEQ multiplex PCR; TCRdb lists only in-frame clones, some missing. This sample carries 42,000 or so clones, none of them present only once. The specimen was peripheral blood mononuclear cells. The receptors here all came from a person aged 18 to 75 in good health.

This clone came up many times. The CDR3 end lies 3 residues beyond the end of the read and is filled in from the germline J gene. The chain recombines TRBV7-3 with TRBJ2-3; possibly TRBD2 for D (6 bases). V was trimmed by 5 bases and J by 4 bases, leaving 13 bases between them. Germline values: CDR1 SGHTA, CDR2 FQGTGA. The CDR3 contains 14 residues. CDR3 amino acids: CASSPMGGPDTQYF. CDR3 DNA (partial): TGTGCCAGCAGCCCGATGGGGGGACCAGATACG.

This clone was seen at least ten times. The read terminates 3 residues before the CDR3 end, so the remaining end is supplied by the germline J gene. The chain has TRBV12-3 or TRBV12-4 and TRBJ2-7; D gene ambiguous. Trimming pared 8 bases from V and 3 bases from J, leaving 8 bases between. The CDR3 is 11 amino acids. CDR3 DNA (partial): TGTGCCAGCGCTGCGATCTACGAG. The encoded protein is CASAAIYE. The full CDR3 is CASAAIYEQYF.

On this clone: The read finishes 3 residues shy of the CDR3 end, and the germline J gene is used to complete it. V usage is TRBV5-1 and J usage is TRBJ2-3; TRBD2 matches 10 bases. Unmatched junction bases numbered 14, after V lost 3 bases and J lost 4 bases. The CDR3 length is 18 residues. Germline loops: CDR1 SGHRS, CDR2 YFSETQ. CDR3: CASSSGPAGGLSADTQYF. The part of the CDR3 DNA that was read is TGCGCCAGCAGCTCCGGACCAGCGGGAGGGCTGTCGGCAGATACG.

This clone was counted ten times or more. The sequence runs out 3 residues before the end of the CDR3; the remainder is reconstructed from the germline J gene. The chain carries TRBV5-1 and TRBJ2-7; 10 nucleotides agree with TRBD2. The CDR3 has 18 amino acids. The junction had 14 bases not matched to a gene; V was cut back by 0 bases and J by 5 bases. Germline CDR1 reads SGHRS; CDR2 reads YFSETQ. The sequenced CDR3 bases are TGCGCCAGCAGCTTGGCCAGTCTAGCGGGAGCGCCCAGCGACGAG. This sequence encodes CASSLASLAGAPSDE. The whole CDR3 sequence is CASSLASLAGAPSDEQYF.

This clone was recorded at least ten times. The CDR3 end is not reached by the read, which stops 3 residues before it; the germline J gene fills it in. The chain carries TRBV2 and TRBJ1-1; TRBD1 might be the D (5 bases). CDR3 length: 15 amino acids. The germline V gene encodes CDR1 SNHLY and CDR2 FYNNEI. The germline V and J ends were trimmed by 6 bases and 6 bases, with 20 bases remaining between them. The sequenced CDR3 bases are TGTGCCAGCAGCGCTCAAGACATACGACAGTCTGAA. As protein: CASSAQDIRQSE. The entire CDR3 sequence reads CASSAQDIRQSEAFF.